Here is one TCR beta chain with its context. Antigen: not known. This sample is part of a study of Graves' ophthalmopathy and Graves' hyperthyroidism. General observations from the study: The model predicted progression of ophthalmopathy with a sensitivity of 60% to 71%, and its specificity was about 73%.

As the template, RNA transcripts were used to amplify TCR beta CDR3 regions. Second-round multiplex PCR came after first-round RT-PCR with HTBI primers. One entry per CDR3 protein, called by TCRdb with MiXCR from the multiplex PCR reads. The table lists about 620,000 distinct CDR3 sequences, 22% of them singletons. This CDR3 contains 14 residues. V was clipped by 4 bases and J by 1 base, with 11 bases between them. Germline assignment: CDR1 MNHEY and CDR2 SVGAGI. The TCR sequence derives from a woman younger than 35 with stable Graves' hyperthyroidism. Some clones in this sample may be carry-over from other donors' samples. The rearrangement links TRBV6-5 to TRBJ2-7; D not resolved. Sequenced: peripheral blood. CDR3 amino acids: CASSSWGDSYEQYF. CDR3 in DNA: TGTGCCAGCAGTTCCTGGGGTGATTCCTACGAGCAGTACTTC.